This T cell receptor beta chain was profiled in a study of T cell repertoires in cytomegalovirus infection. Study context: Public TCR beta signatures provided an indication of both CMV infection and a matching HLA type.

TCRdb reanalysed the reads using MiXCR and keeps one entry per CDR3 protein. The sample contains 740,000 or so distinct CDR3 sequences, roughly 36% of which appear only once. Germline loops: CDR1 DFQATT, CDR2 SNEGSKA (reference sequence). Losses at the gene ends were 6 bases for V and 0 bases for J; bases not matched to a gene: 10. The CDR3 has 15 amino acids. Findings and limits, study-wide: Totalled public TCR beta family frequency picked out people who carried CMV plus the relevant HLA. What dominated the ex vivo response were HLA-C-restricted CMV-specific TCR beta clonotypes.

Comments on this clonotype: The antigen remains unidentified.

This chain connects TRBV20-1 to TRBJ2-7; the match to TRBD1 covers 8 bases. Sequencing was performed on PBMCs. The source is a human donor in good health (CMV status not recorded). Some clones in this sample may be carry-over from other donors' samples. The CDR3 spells CSAVPGQVPSYEQYF. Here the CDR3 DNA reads TGCAGTGCGGTACCGGGACAGGTGCCCTCCTACGAGCAGTACTTC.